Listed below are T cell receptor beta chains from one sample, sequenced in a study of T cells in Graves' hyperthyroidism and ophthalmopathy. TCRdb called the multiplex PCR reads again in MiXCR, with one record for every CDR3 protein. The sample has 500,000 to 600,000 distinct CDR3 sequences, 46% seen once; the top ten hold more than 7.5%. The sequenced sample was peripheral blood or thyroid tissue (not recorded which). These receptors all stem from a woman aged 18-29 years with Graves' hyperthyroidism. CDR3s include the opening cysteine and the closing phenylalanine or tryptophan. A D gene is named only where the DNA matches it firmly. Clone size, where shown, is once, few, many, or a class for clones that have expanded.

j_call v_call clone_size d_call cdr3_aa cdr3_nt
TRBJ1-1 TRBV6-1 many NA CASSESRSTGEAFF TGTGCCAGCAGTGAAAGCAGGTCGACCGGTGAAGCTTTCTTT
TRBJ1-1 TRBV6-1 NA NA CASSEFALGQNTEAFF TGTGCCAGCAGTGAATTTGCGCTGGGGCAGAACACTGAAGCTTTCTTT
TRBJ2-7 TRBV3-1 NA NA CASSQDITGPPYEQYF TGTGCCAGCAGCCAAGATATAACAGGACCTCCTTACGAGCAGTACTTC
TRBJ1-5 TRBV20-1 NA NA CSAPKREVETQHF TGCAGTGCTCCCAAGCGGGAGGTTGAGACCCAGCATTTT
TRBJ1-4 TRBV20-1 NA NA CSARRETNEKLFF TGCAGTGCTAGGAGGGAGACGAATGAAAAACTGTTTTTT
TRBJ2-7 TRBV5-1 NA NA CASSGSSGTGFIHEQYF TGCGCCAGCAGCGGGTCTAGCGGGACAGGGTTTATCCACGAGCAGTACTTC
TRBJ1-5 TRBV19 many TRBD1 CASSTDRVGGNQPQHF TGTGCCAGTAGTACAGACAGGGTCGGGGGCAATCAGCCCCAGCATTTT
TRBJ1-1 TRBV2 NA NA CASSVGSGTEAFF TGTGCCAGCAGTGTGGGGAGCGGGACTGAAGCTTTCTTT
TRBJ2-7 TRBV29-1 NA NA CSAEGGGRSYEQYF TGCAGCGCCGAAGGGGGGGGGAGGTCTTACGAGCAGTACTTC
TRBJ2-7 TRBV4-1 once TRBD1 CASSQHDPGGNEQYF TGTGCCAGCAGCCAACACGACCCAGGGGGCAACGAGCAGTACTTC
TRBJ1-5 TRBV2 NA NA CASSDDQGSNQPQHF TGTGCCAGCAGTGATGATCAGGGTAGCAATCAGCCCCAGCATTTT
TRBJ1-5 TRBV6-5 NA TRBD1 CASSTGTANEPQHF TGTGCCAGCAGCACCGGGACAGCCAATGAGCCCCAGCATTTT
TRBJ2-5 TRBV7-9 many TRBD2 CASSPLSGRGQETQYF TGTGCCAGCAGCCCCCTCTCCGGGAGGGGGCAAGAGACCCAGTACTTC
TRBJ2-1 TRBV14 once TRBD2 CASSQELAGGYNEQFF TGTGCCAGCAGCCAAGAACTAGCGGGAGGGTACAATGAGCAGTTCTTC
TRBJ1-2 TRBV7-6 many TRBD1 CASSPRQGDGYTF TGTGCCAGCAGCCCCCGACAGGGGGATGGCTACACCTTC
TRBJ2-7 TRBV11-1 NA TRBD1 CASILDRGSYEQYF TGTGCCAGCATCCTGGACAGGGGGTCCTACGAGCAGTACTTC
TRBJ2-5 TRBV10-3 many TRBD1 CAIRQGERETQYF TGTGCCATCAGACAGGGGGAGAGAGAGACCCAGTACTTC
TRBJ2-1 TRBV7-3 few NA CASQGPLGDEQFF TGTGCCAGTCAAGGGCCCCTGGGCGATGAGCAGTTCTTC
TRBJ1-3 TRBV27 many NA CASSPGGSSGNTIYF TGTGCCAGCAGTCCGGGAGGCAGCTCTGGAAACACCATATATTTT
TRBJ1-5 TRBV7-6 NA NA CASSLAPGGADQPQHF TGTGCCAGCAGCTTAGCCCCCGGGGGCGCGGATCAGCCCCAGCATTTT
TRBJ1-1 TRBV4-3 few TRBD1 CASSQTGGGTEASF TGCGCCAGCAGCCAGACAGGGGGGGGGACTGAAGCTTCCTTT
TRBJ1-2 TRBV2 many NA CASSDVWQNYGYTF TGTGCCAGCAGTGACGTCTGGCAGAACTATGGCTACACCTTC
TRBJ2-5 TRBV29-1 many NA CSVYSGSGETQYF TGCAGCGTTTACTCCGGGAGCGGAGAGACCCAGTACTTC
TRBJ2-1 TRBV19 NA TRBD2 CASSIVTSGSDEQFF TGTGCCAGTAGTATAGTAACTAGCGGGAGCGATGAGCAGTTCTTC
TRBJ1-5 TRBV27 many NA CASSPIGRRQPQHF TGTGCCAGCAGTCCCATAGGCCGTCGACAGCCCCAGCATTTT
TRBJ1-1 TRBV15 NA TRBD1 CATSRPGQGGEAFF TGTGCCACCAGCAGACCGGGACAGGGCGGAGAAGCTTTCTTT
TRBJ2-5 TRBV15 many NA CATSRDFRVETQYF TGTGCCACCAGCAGAGATTTCAGGGTTGAGACCCAGTACTTC
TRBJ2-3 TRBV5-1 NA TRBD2 CDSSLPLASSTDTQYF TGCGACAGCAGCTTGCCACTAGCGTCTAGCACAGATACGCAGTATTTT
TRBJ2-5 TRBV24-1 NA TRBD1 CATSDSGTGRVFF TGTGCCACCAGTGATTCGGGGACAGGGAGAGTGTTCTTC
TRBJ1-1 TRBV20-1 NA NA CSTGTANTEAFF TGCAGTACCGGGACGGCGAACACTGAAGCTTTCTTT
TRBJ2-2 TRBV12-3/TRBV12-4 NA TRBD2 CASSYPVTGVSASGSRGELFF TGTGCCAGCAGTTACCCGGTGACAGGGGTCTCGGCTAGCGGGAGTCGAGGGGAGCTGTTTTTT
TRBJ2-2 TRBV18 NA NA CASSPYVTNTGELFF TGTGCCAGCTCACCGTACGTCACGAACACCGGGGAGCTGTTTTTT
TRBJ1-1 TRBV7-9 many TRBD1 CASSLALGQGFVNTEAFF TGTGCCAGCAGCTTAGCGCTCGGACAGGGGTTCGTGAACACTGAAGCTTTCTTT
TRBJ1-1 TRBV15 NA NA CATSREGLTEAFF TGTGCCACCAGCAGAGAGGGGCTGACTGAAGCTTTCTTT
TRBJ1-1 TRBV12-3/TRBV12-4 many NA CASSLGRANTEAFF TGTGCCAGCAGTTTAGGCAGAGCGAACACTGAAGCTTTCTTT
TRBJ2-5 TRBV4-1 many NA CASSQPGDETQYF TGCGCCAGCAGCCAACCGGGCGACGAGACCCAGTACTTC
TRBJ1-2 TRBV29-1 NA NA CSVEALGGYTF TGCAGCGTTGAAGCCCTAGGTGGCTACACCTTC
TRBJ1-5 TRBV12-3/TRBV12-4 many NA CASSPRDGFHSNQPQHF TGTGCCAGCAGTCCCCGGGACGGATTTCATAGCAATCAGCCCCAGCATTTT
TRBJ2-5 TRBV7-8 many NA CASSSGGLEETQYF TGTGCCAGCAGCTCTGGCGGGCTAGAAGAGACCCAGTACTTC
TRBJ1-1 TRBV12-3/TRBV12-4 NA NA CASSPVNSEAFF TGTGCCAGCAGTCCCGTGAACAGTGAAGCTTTCTTT
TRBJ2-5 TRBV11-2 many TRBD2 CASSPLAGRETQYF TGTGCCAGCAGCCCACTAGCGGGAAGGGAGACCCAGTACTTC
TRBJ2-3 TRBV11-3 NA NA CASSLEGGVTDTQYF TGTGCCAGCAGCTTAGAGGGCGGAGTCACAGATACGCAGTATTTT
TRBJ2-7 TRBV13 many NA CASSLDSGGGYEQYF TGTGCCAGCAGCTTAGATAGCGGAGGGGGCTACGAGCAGTACTTC
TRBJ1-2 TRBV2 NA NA CASEGDYGYTF TGTGCCAGCGAGGGGGACTATGGCTACACCTTC
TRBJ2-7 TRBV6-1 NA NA CAGSEWYEQYF TGTGCCGGCAGTGAATGGTACGAGCAGTACTTC
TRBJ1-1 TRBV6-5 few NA CASSYSSGLTVGGNTEAFF TGTGCCAGCAGTTACTCTTCTGGCTTGACCGTTGGGGGGAACACTGAAGCTTTCTTT
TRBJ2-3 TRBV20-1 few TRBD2 CSASGTSGITDTQYF TGCAGTGCTTCCGGGACTAGCGGGATCACAGATACGCAGTATTTT
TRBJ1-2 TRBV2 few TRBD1 CASSAGTGHGYTF TGTGCCAGCAGTGCCGGGACAGGGCATGGCTACACCTTC
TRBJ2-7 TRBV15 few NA CATSRDSDSPYEQYF TGTGCCACCAGCAGAGATAGTGACAGCCCCTACGAGCAGTACTTC
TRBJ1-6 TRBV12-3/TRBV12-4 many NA CASSLPGPNSPLHF TGTGCCAGCAGTTTGCCAGGGCCGAATTCACCCCTCCACTTT
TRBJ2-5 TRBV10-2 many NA CASSEEAQGQETQYF TGCGCCAGCAGTGAGGAGGCTCAGGGCCAAGAGACCCAGTACTTC
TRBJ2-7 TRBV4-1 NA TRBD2 CASSQGQREEYEQYF TGTGCCAGCAGCCAAGGACAGCGGGAGGAGTACGAGCAGTACTTC
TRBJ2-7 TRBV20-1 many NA CSARVGGGGYEQYF TGCAGTGCTAGAGTCGGGGGAGGGGGTTACGAGCAGTACTTC
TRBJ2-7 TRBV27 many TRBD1 CASSLGTRGYEQYF TGTGCCAGCAGTTTAGGGACCAGGGGGTACGAGCAGTACTTC
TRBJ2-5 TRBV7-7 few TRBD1 CASSSTGTVQETQYF TGTGCTAGCAGCAGCACCGGGACAGTTCAAGAGACCCAGTACTTC